This T cell receptor (beta chain) was documented in a study of read filtering for tumor transcriptome and immune sequencing. About the study: Eight or nine patients were R-ISS I, some 15 were R-ISS II, roughly seven were R-ISS III.

There are many counts of this clonotype. As yet, its antigen is unknown. Molecular barcoded adaptors covering alpha/delta and beta/gamma chains were used on approximately 400 ng RNA. From the reads, TCRdb called clonotypes with MiXCR, one entry per CDR3 protein. The sample has 46,000 or so distinct CDR3 sequences, approximately 19% seen once. Overall study findings and caveats: Correlation between methods rose after single-read clonotypes were removed.

At the time of active disease, bone marrow was collected from every patient. The TCR was taken from a donor at least 40 years old with multiple myeloma. Sample: a population of CD138-negative cells sorted from bone marrow.

The CDR3 bases are TGTGCCAGCAGCGTAAGGACAGGGGGCTCGTCCGGGGAGCTGTTTTTT. Encoded protein: CASSVRTGGSSGELFF. The V gene is TRBV9, the J gene TRBJ2-2; 11 bases are a match to TRBD1. J gave up 6 bases and V 1 base, and 5 bases lay outside the gene matches. The CDR3 runs 16 residues. The germline V gene encodes CDR1 SGDLS and CDR2 YYNGEE.